Listed here are 2 T cell receptor beta chains from one sample, sequenced in a study of blood T cell repertoires in COVID-19. Method: immunoSEQ multiplex PCR; TCRdb's copy keeps in-frame clones and lacks some. Of 100,000 or so clones listed, around four fifths are singletons. The sequenced material came from peripheral blood. The source is a man aged 65 to 79 with active or convalescent COVID-19.

The chain uses TRBV28 and TRBJ1-3; TRBD1 matches at 7 bases. The germline CDR1 and CDR2 sequences are MDHEN and SYDVKM. With V trimmed by 7 bases and J by 0 bases, 15 bases remained unmatched. The CDR3 is 18 residues long. CDR3 sequence reads: CASTERRGRKISGNTIYF. The DNA of the CDR3 is TGTGCCAGCACCGAAAGGAGGGGGCGAAAGATCTCTGGAAACACCATATATTTT.

This clone was seen only once. V and J are TRBV5-1 and TRBJ2-2, with 7 positions matching TRBD2. This CDR3 is 14 amino acids long. Germline values: CDR1 SGHRS, CDR2 YFSETQ. Germline trimming cut 1 base from V and 7 bases from J; bases unmatched to any gene: 4. The chain's CDR3 is CASSLPSGGGELFF. DNA of the CDR3: TGCGCCAGCAGCTTGCCTAGCGGCGGCGGGGAGCTGTTTTTT.